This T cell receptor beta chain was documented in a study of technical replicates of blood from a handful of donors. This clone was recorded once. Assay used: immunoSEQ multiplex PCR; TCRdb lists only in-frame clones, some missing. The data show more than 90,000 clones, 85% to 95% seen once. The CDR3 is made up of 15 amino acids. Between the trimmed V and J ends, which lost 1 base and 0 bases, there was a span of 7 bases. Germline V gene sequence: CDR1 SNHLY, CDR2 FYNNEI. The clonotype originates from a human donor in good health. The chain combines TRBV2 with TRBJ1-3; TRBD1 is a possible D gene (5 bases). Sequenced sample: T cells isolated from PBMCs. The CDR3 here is CASSEGQSSGNTIYF. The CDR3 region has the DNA TGTGCCAGCAGTGAAGGACAGAGCTCTGGAAACACCATATATTTT.